The 18 T cell receptor beta chains presented below share a single source sample, sequenced in a study of T cells after posttransplantation cyclophosphamide (dated by TCRdb to 2015 to 2016). The library relied on the immunoSEQ multiplex PCR assay. In its TCRdb copy, this immuneACCESS table keeps in-frame sequences only and misses some clones. Where compared with another copy, unresolved V genes explain less than half of these, and the others have no known cause. The sample has about 28,000 clones on record, 86% of them singletons. Of the sample, less than 3.5% falls within the top ten clones. Sequencing was performed on PBMCs. Receptors originate from a man in his fifties.

This clone was detected a few times. The CDR3 DNA sequence: TGTGCCAGCAGTGTTGCGCGGGAGAACTCCTACAATGAGCAGTTCTTC. It codes for CASSVARENSYNEQFF. V usage is TRBV2 and J usage is TRBJ2-1, with TRBD2 identical over 7 bases. With V trimmed by 4 bases and J by 0 bases, 6 bases remained unmatched. Germline V gene sequence: CDR1 SNHLY, CDR2 FYNNEI. This CDR3 region has 16 residues.

The V gene is TRBV7-8, the J gene TRBJ2-1; D not certain. V was pared by 6 bases and J by 4 bases, with 10 bases between. This CDR3 spans 13 amino acids. Germline loops: CDR1 SGHVS, CDR2 FQNEAQ. This CDR3 is CASRPILYNEQFF. The CDR3 DNA reads TGTGCCAGCAGACCGATACTGTACAATGAGCAGTTCTTC.

This clone was seen just once. The chain links TRBV18 to TRBJ2-1; 7 positions agree with TRBD1. In germline, CDR1 is KGHSH, CDR2 LQKENI. CDR3 length equals 14 residues. V shed 3 bases, J shed 5 bases, and the junction held 4 bases outside the gene matches. For the CDR3, the DNA is TGTGCCAGCTCACCTGCCGGACAGGACAATGAGCAGTTCTTC. It codes for CASSPAGQDNEQFF.

The gene calls are TRBV19 and TRBJ1-4, with TRBD1 matching over 10 bases. Trimming cost V 5 bases and J 10 bases; bases outside gene matches: 7. The V gene's germline CDR1 is LNHDA and CDR2 SQIVND (reference sequence). The CDR3 covers 14 residues. CDR3 loop: CASSPEGQGGKLFF. The DNA of the CDR3 is TGTGCCAGTAGTCCGGAAGGACAGGGGGGAAAACTGTTTTTT.

The chain recombines TRBV7-2 with TRBJ2-3; 9 bases match TRBD2. The germline V gene has CDR1 SGHTA and CDR2 FQGNSA. This CDR3 has 11 residues. The DNA of the CDR3 is TGTGGATGCGGGGGGGCGGGCACGCAGTATTTT. This gives the protein CGCGGAGTQYF. The variable domain in full, with the rest retrieved from reference TRBV7-2 and TRBJ2-3, is GAGVSQSPSNKVTEKGKDVELRCDPISGHTALYWYRQSLGQGLEFLIYFQGNSAPDKSGLPSDRFSAERTGGSVSTLTIQRTQQEDSAVYLCGCGGAGTQYFGPGTRLTVL.

This chain connects TRBV13 to TRBJ2-5, with a possible D match to TRBD1 (5 bases). Germline CDR1 PRHDT, CDR2 FYEKMQ (reference sequence). This CDR3 has 16 residues. Trimming left V 0 bases short and J 2 bases short, with 13 bases between. The CDR3 reads CASSLGTADLQETQYF. CDR3 nucleotide sequence: TGTGCCAGCAGCTTAGGGACAGCCGATCTTCAAGAGACCCAGTACTTC.

V is TRBV27 and J is TRBJ2-5, with TRBD2 identical over 7 bases. V lost 3 bases, J lost 5 bases, and 3 bases stayed unmatched. CDR1 and CDR2 from the germline V gene are MNHEY and SMNVEV (reference sequence). The CDR3 has 13 residues. CDR3 protein: CASSFGGTETQYF. The CDR3 DNA reads as TGTGCCAGCAGTTTCGGGGGGACCGAGACCCAGTACTTC.

The genes are TRBV6-5 and TRBJ1-5, with D perhaps matching TRBD1 (5 bases). The CDR3 has 13 amino acids. Germline V lookup: CDR1 MNHEY, CDR2 SVGAGI. The V end lost 4 bases, the J end lost 3 bases, and 7 bases lay between the germline ends. This CDR3 is CASSLTVNQPQHF. CDR3 bases: TGTGCCAGCAGTTTGACAGTCAATCAGCCCCAGCATTTT.

This clone has a single count. The chain uses TRBV5-5 and TRBJ2-7; 8 bases match TRBD1. Germline loops: CDR1 SGHKS, CDR2 YYEKEE (reference sequence). The ends lost 0 bases at V and 2 bases at J; junction bases unmatched: 4. This CDR3 contains 15 residues. The CDR3 DNA reads as TGTGCCAGCAGCTTGGGACAGGGGAGGACCTACGAGCAGTACTTC. Translating gives CASSLGQGRTYEQYF. The whole variable domain, remainder taken from reference TRBV5-5 and TRBJ2-7, is DAGVTQSPTHLIKTRGQQVTLRCSPISGHKSVSWYQQVLGQGPQFIFQYYEKEERGRGNFPDRFSARQFPNYSSELNVNALLLGDSALYLCASSLGQGRTYEQYFGPGTRLTVT.

This clone was detected once. The CDR3 region has the DNA TGTGCCAGTAGTATAGATCGGCGAAGGGGGCGGGTTAATGAAAAACTGTTTTTT. Translating gives CASSIDRRRGRVNEKLFF. The rearrangement uses TRBV19 and TRBJ1-4; 7 bases align to TRBD1. After removal of 0 bases from V and 4 bases from J, the junction contained 11 bases not matched to a gene. Per the germline V gene, CDR1 is LNHDA and CDR2 is SQIVND (reference sequence). The CDR3 is 18 residues long.

The chain uses TRBV29-1 and TRBJ1-3; D not resolved. With 4 bases removed from V and 0 bases from J, the gap between germline ends came to 10 bases. The CDR3 runs 14 residues. Germline loops: CDR1 SQVTM, CDR2 ANQGSEA. The CDR3 spells CSVVRESSGNTIYF. DNA for the CDR3: TGCAGCGTTGTTCGGGAGAGCTCTGGAAACACCATATATTTT.

The chain recombines TRBV6-6 with TRBJ2-1; D may be TRBD1 (6 bases). The CDR3 is 13 residues long. Germline lookup yields CDR1 MNHNY and CDR2 SVGAGI (reference sequence). Between the trimmed V and J ends, which lost 5 bases and 8 bases, there was a span of 13 bases. This CDR3 is CASSIRGSDEQFF. The DNA of the CDR3 is TGTGCCAGCAGTATAAGGGGGAGCGATGAGCAGTTCTTC.

The chain employs TRBV9 and TRBJ1-1; 7 nucleotides match TRBD1. V gave up 4 bases and J gave up 9 bases; unmatched junction bases: 9. Germline values: CDR1 SGDLS, CDR2 YYNGEE. This CDR3 has 13 amino acids. In nucleotides, the CDR3 is TGTGCCAGCAGCAGAGGGACAGAAAAGCAAGCTTTCTTT. Translation: CASSRGTEKQAFF.

The count of this clone is one. The chain has TRBV7-2 and TRBJ1-1; 12 nucleotides line up with TRBD1. The germline CDR1 and CDR2 sequences are SGHTA and FQGNSA. The junction had 4 bases not matched to a gene; V was cut back by 5 bases and J by 3 bases. The CDR3 is made up of 15 amino acids. The CDR3 protein is CASSRDRGPDTEAFF. CDR3 nucleotide sequence: TGTGCCAGCAGCAGGGACAGGGGGCCCGACACTGAAGCTTTCTTT. Together with reference TRBV7-2 and TRBJ1-1, the CDR3 gives the full variable domain: GAGVSQSPSNKVTEKGKDVELRCDPISGHTALYWYRQSLGQGLEFLIYFQGNSAPDKSGLPSDRFSAERTGGSVSTLTIQRTQQEDSAVYLCASSRDRGPDTEAFFGQGTRLTVV.

The rearrangement joins TRBV6-5 to TRBJ1-1, with a possible D match to TRBD1 (5 bases). Germline lookup yields CDR1 MNHEY and CDR2 SVGAGI. This CDR3 contains 13 residues. Trimming left V 5 bases short and J 4 bases short, with 11 bases between. DNA of the CDR3: TGTGCCAGCAGTGCCGGGGGTAGCACTGAAGCTTTCTTT. This gives the protein CASSAGGSTEAFF.

The chain uses TRBV2 and TRBJ2-5; the match to TRBD2 covers 11 bases. Per the germline V gene, CDR1 is SNHLY and CDR2 is FYNNEI. The CDR3 length is 20 residues. V lost 4 bases to trimming and J lost 0 bases; unmatched junction nucleotides: 16. The CDR3 coding sequence is TGTGCCAGCAGTGCGCCTTCGGGACTAGCGGTGGGAAAAAACCAAGAGACCCAGTACTTC. The encoded protein is CASSAPSGLAVGKNQETQYF.

J is TRBJ2-1 and V is TRBV14, with D tentatively TRBD2 (5 bases). Germline lookup yields CDR1 SGHDN and CDR2 FVKESK. Deletions cut 4 bases from V and 7 bases from J, with 8 bases between. The CDR3 totals 12 residues. CDR3 protein: CASSPGWNEQFF. CDR3 nucleotides: TGTGCCAGCAGCCCGGGATGGAATGAGCAGTTCTTC.

This chain joins TRBV4-1 and TRBJ1-2; TRBD1 matches at 7 bases. The germline V gene encodes CDR1 MGHRA and CDR2 YSYEKL. The trim removed 0 bases at V and 7 bases at J, leaving 11 bases unmatched. The CDR3 loop spans 16 amino acids. CDR3 protein: CASSQDDRADLGGYTF. DNA of the CDR3: TGCGCCAGCAGCCAAGACGACAGGGCCGACTTGGGTGGCTACACCTTC.